This entry lists 21 T cell receptor beta chains sequenced from one sample in a study of prognosis after radiotherapy for stage I lung cancer. TCR beta CDR3 was amplified from genomic DNA by two-round multiplex PCR. Initially, in first-round PCR, primers specific to each TRBV and TRBJ gene were used. TCRdb ran MiXCR on the multiplex PCR reads and lists one entry per CDR3 protein. The sample consists of more than 15,000 distinct CDR3 sequences, just under 45% of them appearing once. Here the sequenced sample was PBMCs, taken before or after stereotactic body radiation therapy (not recorded which). These receptors all come from a donor aged 50 or older with non-small cell lung cancer.

The chain joins TRBV6-1 to TRBJ1-3; D call uncertain. V lost 5 bases and J lost 4, with 3 bases in between. The CDR3 length is 11 residues. Germline values: CDR1 MNHNS, CDR2 SASEGT. The CDR3 DNA is TGTGCCAGCAGTACCGGAAACACCATATATTTT. It specifies CASSTGNTIYF.

The rearrangement joins TRBV7-3 to TRBJ2-1; D uncertain. Between the trimmed V and J ends, which lost 2 bases and 5 bases, there was a span of 7 bases. The germline V gene has CDR1 SGHTA and CDR2 FQGTGA. The CDR3 spans 13 residues. CDR3 DNA: TGTGCCAGCAGCTTAGGTCATAACAATGAGCAGTTCTTC. Encoded protein: CASSLGHNNEQFF.

CDR3 in amino acids: CASSQEKLWGSAGTGELFF. The CDR3 nucleotides read TGCGCCAGCAGCCAAGAGAAATTGTGGGGGAGTGCCGGCACCGGGGAGCTGTTTTTT. The V call is TRBV4-3, the J call TRBJ2-2, with D perhaps given as TRBD1 or TRBD2 (5 bases each). Germline CDR1 is LGHNA and CDR2 is YSLEER. V was trimmed by 0 bases and J by 4 bases, leaving 21 bases between them. The CDR3 runs to 19 residues.

The chain combines TRBV2 with TRBJ2-7; TRBD2 is a possible D gene (6 bases). The CDR3 totals 14 residues. Germline values: CDR1 SNHLY, CDR2 FYNNEI. V was clipped by 7 bases and J by 2 bases, with 15 bases between them. This CDR3 reads CASKGRGTTYEQYF. In DNA, the CDR3 is TGTGCCAGCAAGGGGCGGGGCACAACCTACGAGCAGTACTTC.

V usage is TRBV7-9 and J usage is TRBJ1-1, with D possibly TRBD1 on 5 matching bases. Germline assignment: CDR1 SEHNR and CDR2 FQNEAQ (reference sequence). Trimming pared 3 bases from V and 3 bases from J, leaving 8 bases between. The CDR3 sequence is 13 residues long. CDR3: CASSFGTDTEAFF. The CDR3 DNA follows: TGTGCCAGCAGCTTCGGGACTGACACTGAAGCTTTCTTT.

As to this clonotype: A read error is likely here: a far larger clone is one base away. CDR3 bases: TGTTCCACCGGGGGGACAGGGGAAGTGGAAAAACTGTTTTTT. Translated, it gives CSTGGTGEVEKLFF. The chain joins TRBV6-9 to TRBJ1-4; TRBD1 matches 10 bases. The CDR3 extends over 14 amino acids. Germline CDR1 reads MNHGY; CDR2 reads SVAAGI.

This clonotype was seen a few times. Given a far larger clone just one base away, this is likely a sequencing read error. J is TRBJ2-1 and V is TRBV28; TRBD1 is a possible D gene (6 bases). CDR1 and CDR2 (germline): MDHEN, SYDVKM. With 6 bases removed from V and 11 bases from J, the gap between germline ends came to 17 bases. The length of the CDR3 is 13 residues. This chain's CDR3 is CASRSGQSNQQFF. The CDR3 bases are TGTGCCAGCAGATCCGGACAGTCGAACCAGCAGTTCTTC.

About this clonotype itself: A clone one base away is much larger, so this may be a read error. The chain carries TRBV5-6 and TRBJ2-3; D is possibly TRBD1 or TRBD2 (5 bases each). The CDR3 is made up of 13 amino acids. Germline V lookup: CDR1 SGHDT, CDR2 YYEEEE. CDR3 bases: TGTGCCAGCACCTTGAGGGGCGCAGATACGCAGTATTTT. This encodes CASTLRGADTQYF.

As regards this clonotype: A much more abundant neighbour one base away suggests this may be a read error. The V call is TRBV6-2 or TRBV6-3, the J call TRBJ2-4, with D unresolved. The CDR3 is made up of 14 amino acids. Germline V lookup: CDR1 MNHEY, CDR2 SVGEGT. V lost 2 bases and J lost 9, with 14 bases in between. The CDR3 region is CASSYDVESAIQYF. The CDR3 DNA follows: TGTGCCAGCAGTTACGACGTCGAGAGTGCCATTCAGTACTTC.

Ten or more counts support this clonotype. The chain carries TRBV24-1 and TRBJ2-1; the match to TRBD2 covers 7 bases. The CDR3 runs to 15 residues. Germline V gives CDR1 KGHDR, CDR2 SFDVKD. J lost 9 bases, V lost 1 base, and 8 bases had no gene match. CDR3 in DNA: TGTGCCACCAGTGATTTTGGGACTATCGGGGTTGAGCAGTTCTTC. It encodes CATSDFGTIGVEQFF.

This clonotype was recorded at least ten times. The chain carries TRBV6-1 and TRBJ2-5; D unresolved. This CDR3 region has 12 residues. The germline CDR1 and CDR2 sequences are MNHNS and SASEGT. V was shortened by 6 bases and J by 1 base, with 6 bases between the two germline ends. CDR3 DNA: TGTGCCAGCAGCAGGAGCCAAGAGACCCAGTACTTC. It encodes CASSRSQETQYF.

This clonotype was recorded many times. The J gene is TRBJ2-2, the V gene TRBV9; D is unclear. Germline V CDR1 and CDR2: SGDLS, YYNGEE. This CDR3 is built from 13 residues. V was shortened by 0 bases and J by 4 bases, with 4 bases between the two germline ends. This chain's CDR3 is CASSVGRTGELFF. DNA of the CDR3: TGTGCCAGCAGCGTAGGTCGCACCGGGGAGCTGTTTTTT.

Turning to this clonotype: One base separates it from a far larger clone, so it is likely a read error. The chain joins TRBV7-9 to TRBJ2-3; 8 bases map to TRBD2. V lost 5 bases, J lost 11 bases, and 24 bases stayed unmatched. This CDR3 is 18 amino acids long. Germline V gene data show CDR1 as SEHNR and CDR2 as FQNEAQ (reference sequence). The DNA of the CDR3 is TGTGCCAGCAGCACCGTATGGACTAGCCGGACCCAAACCCTGGGGCAGTATTTT. Encoded protein: CASSTVWTSRTQTLGQYF.

The V call is TRBV7-9, the J call TRBJ1-2, with D possibly TRBD1 on 6 matching bases. V was pared by 5 bases and J by 4 bases, with 17 bases between. Germline CDR1 is SEHNR and CDR2 is FQNEAQ (reference sequence). This CDR3 contains 15 residues. The CDR3 DNA reads as TGTGCCAGCAGCCCGCAGCACGGACAGATCTATGGCTACACCTTC. This translates into CASSPQHGQIYGYTF.

The rearrangement uses TRBV7-6 and TRBJ2-7; D unresolved. CDR1 is SGHVS and CDR2 is FNYEAQ in the germline V gene. The CDR3 loop spans 14 amino acids. The V end was cut by 7 bases, the J end by 6 bases, with 19 bases between. The CDR3 sequence: CASIPEASVLEQYF. The CDR3 DNA reads TGTGCCAGCATCCCCGAAGCTTCAGTCCTCGAGCAGTACTTC.

V and J are TRBV6-2 or TRBV6-3 and TRBJ1-5; TRBD1 might be the D (6 bases). Looked up from germline, CDR1 is MNHEY and CDR2 is SVGEGT. CDR3 size: 13 residues. With 6 bases removed from V and 5 bases from J, the gap between germline ends came to 11 bases. The CDR3 reads CASSGTPDQPQHF. In DNA, the CDR3 is TGTGCCAGCAGCGGGACACCGGATCAGCCCCAGCATTTT.

The V call is TRBV19, the J call TRBJ1-1, with D hard to call. The CDR3 is 12 residues long. V gave up 4 bases and J gave up 6 bases, with 9 bases separating them. The V gene's germline CDR1 is LNHDA and CDR2 SQIVND (reference sequence). CDR3 sequence (DNA): TGTGCCAGTAGTAGGTCTAAGGCTGAAGCTTTCTTT. Translated, it gives CASSRSKAEAFF.

The rearrangement joins TRBV5-1 to TRBJ2-7, with TRBD1 matching over 9 bases. V was pared by 3 bases and J by 2 bases, with 9 bases of the junction left unmatched. CDR3 size: 16 residues. Germline lookup yields CDR1 SGHRS and CDR2 YFSETQ. CDR3 nucleotides: TGCGCCAGCAGCTCCGATCGGACAGGGGATACCTACGAGCAGTACTTC. Its protein is CASSSDRTGDTYEQYF.

The J gene is TRBJ2-6, the V gene TRBV27; D may match TRBD1 or TRBD2 (6 bases each). CDR3 size: 15 residues. V lost 3 bases and J 10 bases, leaving 16 bases between the germline ends. Germline V CDR1 and CDR2: MNHEY, SMNVEV (reference sequence). In nucleotides, the CDR3 is TGTGCCAGCAGTTTGGCGGGACCCCAGGGGAACGTCCTGACTTTC. Translation gives CASSLAGPQGNVLTF.

The gene calls are TRBV28 and TRBJ1-3; the D gene is possibly TRBD1 (6 bases). The CDR3 consists of 15 residues. Trimming pared 3 bases from V and 2 bases from J, leaving 11 bases between. Germline CDR1 MDHEN, CDR2 SYDVKM. For the CDR3, the DNA is TGTGCCAGCAGTTTGGATGGGGGCCCTGGAAACACCATATATTTT. Its protein product is CASSLDGGPGNTIYF.

About this clonotype itself: One end of the junction is discordant with germline, which a read error may explain. This chain uses TRBV28 with TRBJ2-6; the D gene is possibly TRBD1 (6 bases). The V gene's germline CDR1 is MDHEN and CDR2 SYDVKM. CDR3 length: 19 residues. CDR3 in DNA: TGTTCCAGCAGTTTCCTAACAAGGTCAGGGGTCTCTGGTGCCAACGTCCTGACTTTC. Its translation: CSSSFLTRSGVSGANVLTF.